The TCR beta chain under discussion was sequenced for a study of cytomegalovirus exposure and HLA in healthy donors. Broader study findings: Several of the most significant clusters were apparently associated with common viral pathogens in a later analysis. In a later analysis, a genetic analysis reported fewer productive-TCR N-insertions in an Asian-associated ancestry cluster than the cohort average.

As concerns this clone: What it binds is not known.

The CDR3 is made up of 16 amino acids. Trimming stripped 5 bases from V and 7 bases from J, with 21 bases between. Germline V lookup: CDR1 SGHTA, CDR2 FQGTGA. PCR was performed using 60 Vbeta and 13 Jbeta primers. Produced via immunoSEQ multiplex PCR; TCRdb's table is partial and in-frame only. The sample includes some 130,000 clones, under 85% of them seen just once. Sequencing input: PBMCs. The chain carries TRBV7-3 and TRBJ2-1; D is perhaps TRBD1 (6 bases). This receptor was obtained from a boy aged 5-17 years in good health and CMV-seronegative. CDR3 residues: CASSRNPGQPRNEQFF. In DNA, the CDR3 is TGTGCCAGCAGCCGGAATCCGGGACAACCTCGGAATGAGCAGTTCTTC.